The clone carrying this TCR beta chain was seen just once. Clones were read by immunoSEQ multiplex PCR, and TCRdb kept only the in-frame ones, dropping some. The sample consists of fewer than 600,000 clones, roughly four fifths of them appearing once. The sample belongs to a study of shared clonotypes between healthy human individuals. The V and J ends lost 3 bases and 9 bases respectively, with 12 bases between them. The CDR3 has 13 residues. The germline V gene encodes CDR1 MRHNA and CDR2 SNTAGT. Sequenced material: PBMCs. The chain joins TRBV6-4 to TRBJ1-5; possible D gene TRBD1, 5 bases. This sequence was found in a woman aged 40 to 50 in good health. Some clones in this sample may be carry-over from other donors' samples. CDR3 sequence reads: CASSEEGTGPQHF. The CDR3 DNA follows: TGTGCCAGCAGTGAGGAGGGGACCGGGCCCCAGCATTTT.